This TCR beta chain was captured by sequencing in a study of blood T cell repertoires in COVID-19. Study details: Specimens from acute and convalescent COVID-19 originated in the United States, Italy and Spain. T cells, B-cell-depleted T cells, or PBMCs supplied cDNA or gDNA.

The V segment lost 2 bases and the J segment 0 bases; nucleotides outside the gene matches: 7. This CDR3 contains 18 residues. Germline loops: CDR1 SGHNT, CDR2 YYREEE (reference sequence). In the original workflow: Amplification of reference gene primers was used by the study to estimate nucleated cell counts. Sequencing used immunoSEQ multiplex PCR; TCRdb keeps in-frame clones, though not all of them. The DNA gave D and trimming, while V, J and clone size come from that table. The sample has 20,000 to 25,000 clones; 70% to 90% are singletons. Sequences were obtained from peripheral blood. The TCR sequence derives from a human donor with active COVID-19. The donor label of this sample is uncertain. The genes are TRBV5-4 and TRBJ2-5; 13 bases are a match to TRBD2. CDR3 amino acids: CASSFITSGRVYQETQYF. The CDR3 nucleotides are TGTGCCAGCAGCTTTATAACTAGCGGGAGGGTCTACCAAGAGACCCAGTACTTC. The entire variable domain, with the rest obtained from reference TRBV5-4 and TRBJ2-5, is as follows: ETGVTQSPTHLIKTRGQQVTLRCSSQSGHNTVSWYQQALGQGPQFIFQYYREEENGRGNFPPRFSGLQFPNYSSELNVNALELDDSALYLCASSFITSGRVYQETQYFGPGTRLLVL.